Below, 27 T cell receptor beta chains from the same sample are listed, as sequenced in a study of blood T cell repertoires in COVID-19. Some clones are missing from TCRdb's copy, which holds only in-frame ones; the method was immunoSEQ multiplex PCR. The sample has roughly 77,000 clones, around 79% seen once. Specimen: peripheral blood. These receptors originate from a man in his fifties or sixties with active or convalescent COVID-19.

The chain recombines TRBV28 with TRBJ1-3; no reliable D call. Per the germline V gene, CDR1 is MDHEN and CDR2 is SYDVKM. This CDR3 has 16 amino acids. Trimming left V 2 bases short and J 0 bases short, with 11 bases between. The CDR3 DNA follows: TGTGCCAGCAGTTTAGTGGGCATCAACTCTGGAAACACCATATATTTT. This gives the protein CASSLVGINSGNTIYF.

V gene TRBV10-3 combines with J gene TRBJ2-5; 7 nucleotides line up with TRBD1. V gave up 2 bases and J gave up 7 bases; unmatched junction bases: 7. CDR1 and CDR2 (germline): ENHRY, SYGVKD. This CDR3 spans 14 amino acids. CDR3 DNA sequence: TGTGCCATCAGTGAGGACAGGGCTGGGGGGACCCAGTACTTC. Amino acid sequence: CAISEDRAGGTQYF.

The J gene is TRBJ1-5, the V gene TRBV6-2 or TRBV6-3, with D possibly being TRBD1 (5 bases). V shed 6 bases and J shed 3 bases, with 12 bases lying between them. Germline-derived CDR1 and CDR2 are MNHEY and SVGEGT. This CDR3 comprises 14 residues. CDR3 loop: CASSLDRDNQPQHF. The CDR3, as DNA: TGTGCCAGCAGCTTAGACAGAGACAATCAGCCCCAGCATTTT.

The J gene is TRBJ2-5, the V gene TRBV28; tentatively, D is TRBD2 (6 bases). This CDR3 region has 11 residues. Germline loops: CDR1 MDHEN, CDR2 SYDVKM. The germline V and J ends were trimmed by 6 bases and 7 bases, with 9 bases remaining between them. The CDR3 nucleotides read TGTGCCAGCAGCCGGGGAGGGACCCAGTACTTC. Translation: CASSRGGTQYF.

The chain links TRBV2 to TRBJ2-2; 9 positions match TRBD2. The CDR3 sequence is 14 residues long. With 6 bases clipped from V and 4 bases from J, the junction kept 3 bases outside the gene matches. In germline, CDR1 is SNHLY, CDR2 FYNNEI. CDR3 nucleotide sequence: TGTGCCAGCAGCGAACTAGCGGGCACCGGGGAGCTGTTTTTT. Residues: CASSELAGTGELFF.

V and J are TRBV11-1 and TRBJ2-1, with a tentative D call TRBD1 (6 bases). In germline, CDR1 is SGHAT, CDR2 FQDESV (reference sequence). The CDR3 length is 16 residues. V was shortened by 5 bases and J by 10 bases, with 24 bases between the two germline ends. CDR3 in amino acids: CASSRGTGTWTREQFF. CDR3 DNA: TGTGCCAGCAGCCGAGGTACGGGGACATGGACCCGGGAGCAGTTCTTC. Drawing the rest from reference TRBV11-1 and TRBJ2-1, the complete variable domain is EAEVAQSPRYKITEKSQAVAFWCDPISGHATLYWYRQILGQGPELLVQFQDESVVDDSQLPKDRFSAERLKGVDSTLKIQPAELGDSAMYLCASSRGTGTWTREQFFGPGTRLTVL.

The chain carries TRBV5-1 and TRBJ2-7, with D possibly matching TRBD1 (6 bases). Germline-derived CDR1 and CDR2 are SGHRS and YFSETQ. V was pared by 3 bases and J by 2 bases, with 15 bases between. The CDR3 spans 15 residues. The CDR3 is CASSSIGGQPYEQYF. The CDR3 nucleotides read TGCGCCAGCAGCTCCATAGGTGGACAGCCCTACGAGCAGTACTTC. The variable domain in full, with the rest retrieved from reference TRBV5-1 and TRBJ2-7, is KAGVTQTPRYLIKTRGQQVTLSCSPISGHRSVSWYQQTPGQGLQFLFEYFSETQRNKGNFPGRFSGRQFSNSRSEMNVSTLELGDSALYLCASSSIGGQPYEQYFGPGTRLTVT.

For this clone: Distinct nucleotide sequences in the sample also encode this CDR3. The gene calls are TRBV5-4 and TRBJ1-1, with D possibly TRBD1 on 5 matching bases. The germline gives CDR1 SGHNT, CDR2 YYREEE (reference sequence). The CDR3 has 15 amino acids. V gave up 4 bases and J gave up 8 bases, with 21 bases separating them. In DNA form, the CDR3 reads TGTGCCAGCAGCCCGGTCGGTCAGGGAGGATCGGAAGCTTTCTTT. It yields the protein CASSPVGQGGSEAFF.

Comments on this clone: Different DNA sequences within this sample yield the same CDR3. The chain couples TRBV12-3 or TRBV12-4 to TRBJ2-5; D is possibly TRBD2 (5 bases). This CDR3 region has 13 residues. V dropped 3 bases and J dropped 2 bases, with 7 bases sitting between them. The CDR3 bases are TGTGCCAGCAGTTTTGGACTGCAAGAGACCCAGTACTTC. Amino acid sequence: CASSFGLQETQYF.

The chain links TRBV11-2 to TRBJ2-3; possibly TRBD1 for D (5 bases). This CDR3 is 13 amino acids long. Trimming cost V 5 bases and J 2 bases, with 8 bases left between them. Germline assignment: CDR1 SGHAT and CDR2 FQNNGV. CDR3 protein: CASSKTDTDTQYF. The CDR3 DNA reads TGTGCCAGCAGCAAGACAGACACAGATACGCAGTATTTT.

This clone came up once. The chain carries TRBV10-3 and TRBJ1-1; 9 bases are shared with TRBD1. Germline CDR1 reads ENHRY; CDR2 reads SYGVKD. Trimming at V came to 2 bases and at J to 7 bases, leaving 2 bases not matched to a gene. This CDR3 is 13 amino acids long. The CDR3 DNA sequence: TGTGCCATCAGTGAGGAGACAGGGGGTGAAGCTTTCTTT. Translated, it gives CAISEETGGEAFF.

The genes are TRBV5-1 and TRBJ2-1; no reliable D call. CDR1 and CDR2 (germline): SGHRS, YFSETQ. This CDR3 region has 14 residues. Between the trimmed V and J ends, which lost 2 bases and 0 bases, there was a span of 6 bases. CDR3 DNA sequence: TGCGCCAGCAGCTTATGGAGCTCCTACAATGAGCAGTTCTTC. Its translation is CASSLWSSYNEQFF.

This clone was detected a few times. The chain links TRBV29-1 to TRBJ1-2, with 8 bases lining up with TRBD1. Per germline, CDR1 SQVTM and CDR2 ANQGSEA. The CDR3 runs to 12 residues. After removal of 8 bases from V and 3 bases from J, the junction contained 5 bases not matched to a gene. CDR3 DNA: TGCAGCCTAAAGACAGGGGACTATGGCTACACCTTC. It codes for CSLKTGDYGYTF.

J is TRBJ1-1 and V is TRBV5-1, with 8 bases lining up with TRBD1. CDR1 is SGHRS, CDR2 YFSETQ, per germline. The CDR3 loop spans 14 amino acids. Trimming cost V 4 bases and J 11 bases; bases outside gene matches: 13. CDR3 DNA: TGCGCCAGCAGCACTACAGGGGGTTCAATCAGGGCTTTCTTT. Amino acids: CASSTTGGSIRAFF.

The V and J genes are TRBV19 and TRBJ2-5; 9 positions match TRBD1. Germline V CDR1 and CDR2: LNHDA, SQIVND (reference sequence). The CDR3 has 12 amino acids. Trimming at V came to 8 bases and at J to 5 bases, leaving 3 bases not matched to a gene. CDR3 loop: CASEDRGETQYF. CDR3 in DNA: TGTGCCAGTGAGGACAGGGGTGAGACCCAGTACTTC.

The chain recombines TRBV5-1 with TRBJ2-1, with TRBD1 matching 7 bases. The V and J ends lost 0 bases and 4 bases, in that order; junction bases with no gene match: 4. CDR3 length equals 15 residues. Germline-derived CDR1 and CDR2 are SGHRS and YFSETQ. The CDR3 nucleotides read TGCGCCAGCAGCTTGGTGACAGGGCAATACAATGAGCAGTTCTTC. This translates into CASSLVTGQYNEQFF.

This chain links TRBV29-1 with TRBJ2-3; D gene uncertain. This CDR3 spans 11 amino acids. Germline V gene data show CDR1 as SQVTM and CDR2 as ANQGSEA. The V and J ends lost 6 bases and 2 bases respectively, with 6 bases between them. This chain's CDR3 is CSVPFTDTQYF. DNA for the CDR3: TGCAGCGTCCCCTTCACAGATACGCAGTATTTT.

The chain uses TRBV9 and TRBJ1-3; D unresolved. CDR3 length: 15 residues. Trimming took 4 bases from V and 0 from J, leaving 11 bases between them. Germline-derived CDR1 and CDR2 are SGDLS and YYNGEE. CDR3 sequence: CASSPRPSSGNTIYF. CDR3 DNA: TGTGCCAGCAGCCCCCGCCCTAGCTCTGGAAACACCATATATTTT.

V usage is TRBV5-1 and J usage is TRBJ2-1; 11 nucleotides align to TRBD2. From germline, CDR1 is SGHRS and CDR2 YFSETQ. The CDR3 length is 15 residues. The ends lost 7 bases at V and 4 bases at J; junction bases unmatched: 7. The DNA of the CDR3 is TGCGCCAGCTCTAGGGGACTAGCGGATTACAATGAGCAGTTCTTC. It encodes CASSRGLADYNEQFF. The full variable domain, in which reference TRBV5-1 and TRBJ2-1 provide the parts outside the CDR3, is KAGVTQTPRYLIKTRGQQVTLSCSPISGHRSVSWYQQTPGQGLQFLFEYFSETQRNKGNFPGRFSGRQFSNSRSEMNVSTLELGDSALYLCASSRGLADYNEQFFGPGTRLTVL.

The CDR3 is CASSREHETQYF. Here the CDR3 DNA reads TGTGCCAGCAGCCGGGAGCACGAGACCCAGTACTTC. J is TRBJ2-5 and V is TRBV6-5, with D perhaps TRBD2 (6 bases). Germline V gene sequence: CDR1 MNHEY, CDR2 SVGAGI. The CDR3 has 12 amino acids. V shed 6 bases and J shed 5 bases, with 10 bases lying between them.

V and J are TRBV2 and TRBJ1-4; D might be TRBD1 (5 bases). Deletions cut 7 bases from V and 5 bases from J, with 14 bases between. The CDR3 sequence is 14 residues long. The germline V gene has CDR1 SNHLY and CDR2 FYNNEI. CDR3 nucleotides: TGTGCCAGCAATCTACAGGTCTGGAATGAAAAACTGTTTTTT. It specifies CASNLQVWNEKLFF.

The rearrangement joins TRBV7-8 to TRBJ2-5, with 8 positions matching TRBD1. Unmatched junction bases numbered 19, after V lost 6 bases and J lost 10 bases. The CDR3 length is 16 residues. CDR1 is SGHVS, CDR2 FQNEAQ, per germline. The chain's CDR3 is CASSSQPGQARGDQYF. The CDR3, as DNA: TGTGCCAGCAGTTCCCAACCGGGACAGGCAAGGGGGGACCAGTACTTC. The full variable domain, its missing parts supplied by reference TRBV7-8 and TRBJ2-5, is GAGVSQSPRYKVAKRGQDVALRCDPISGHVSLFWYQQALGQGPEFLTYFQNEAQLDKSGLPSDRFFAERPEGSVSTLKIQRTQQEDSAVYLCASSSQPGQARGDQYFGPGTRLLVL.

The rearrangement links TRBV6-6 to TRBJ2-7; D may be TRBD2 (5 bases). The CDR3 sequence is 12 residues long. Germline CDR1 reads MNHNY; CDR2 reads SVGAGI (reference sequence). Between the trimmed V and J ends, which lost 0 bases and 5 bases, there was a span of 5 bases. Here the CDR3 reads CASSYSGDEQYF. In DNA, the CDR3 is TGTGCCAGCAGTTACTCCGGGGACGAGCAGTACTTC.

The chain combines TRBV5-1 with TRBJ1-2; 9 bases match TRBD1. Germline V lookup: CDR1 SGHRS, CDR2 YFSETQ. Germline trimming cut 4 bases from V and 7 bases from J; bases unmatched to any gene: 11. There are 15 residues in the CDR3. The CDR3 here is CASSQDRGIMGGYTF. CDR3 in DNA: TGCGCCAGCAGCCAGGACAGGGGCATTATGGGTGGCTACACCTTC.

This clone was recorded only once. The chain combines TRBV4-2 with TRBJ1-6; D is unresolved. Deletions cut 1 base from V and 8 bases from J, with 6 bases between. The CDR3 is 13 amino acids. Germline CDR1 reads LGHNA; CDR2 reads YNFKEQ. CDR3 region: CASSQGSDSPLHF. In DNA form, the CDR3 reads TGTGCCAGCAGCCAAGGCTCGGATTCACCCCTCCACTTT.

The chain has TRBV19 and TRBJ2-3; the match to TRBD2 covers 8 bases. CDR3 length: 15 amino acids. Germline V CDR1 and CDR2: LNHDA, SQIVND (reference sequence). V lost 6 bases and J lost 1; bases outside the gene matches: 6. The CDR3 nucleotides are TGTGCCAGTAGCGTAGGGACTAGTGGCACAGATACGCAGTATTTT. Translated: CASSVGTSGTDTQYF. Filled out from reference TRBV19 and TRBJ2-3, the complete variable domain reads DGGITQSPKYLFRKEGQNVTLSCEQNLNHDAMYWYRQDPGQGLRLIYYSQIVNDFQKGDIAEGYSVSREKKESFPLTVTSAQKNPTAFYLCASSVGTSGTDTQYFGPGTRLTVL.

The chain has TRBV4-1 and TRBJ1-2; no reliable D call. From germline, CDR1 is MGHRA and CDR2 YSYEKL. V was pared by 1 base and J by 1 base, with 10 bases between. CDR3 length: 15 amino acids. The CDR3 nucleotides read TGCGCCAGCAGCCAAGGGAGAGAGAATAACTATGGCTACACCTTC. Translating it yields CASSQGRENNYGYTF.